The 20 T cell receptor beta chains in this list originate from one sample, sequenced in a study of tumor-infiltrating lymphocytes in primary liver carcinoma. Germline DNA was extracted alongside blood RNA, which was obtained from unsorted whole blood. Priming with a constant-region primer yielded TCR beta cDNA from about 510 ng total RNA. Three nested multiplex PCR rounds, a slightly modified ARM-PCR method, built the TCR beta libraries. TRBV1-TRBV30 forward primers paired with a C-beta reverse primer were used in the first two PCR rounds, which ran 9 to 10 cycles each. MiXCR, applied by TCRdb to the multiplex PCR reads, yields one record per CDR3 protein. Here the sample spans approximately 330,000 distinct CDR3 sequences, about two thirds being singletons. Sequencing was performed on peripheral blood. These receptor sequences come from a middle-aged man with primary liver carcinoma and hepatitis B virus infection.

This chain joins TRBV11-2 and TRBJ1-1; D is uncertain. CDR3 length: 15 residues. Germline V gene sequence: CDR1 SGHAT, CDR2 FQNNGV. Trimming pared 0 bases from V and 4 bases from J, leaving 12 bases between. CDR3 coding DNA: TGTGCCAGCAGCTTAGATCTGCTGGGTCGCACTGAAGCTTTCTTT. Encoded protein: CASSLDLLGRTEAFF.

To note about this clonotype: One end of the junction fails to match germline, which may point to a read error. The CDR3 DNA is TGCGCCAGCAGCCAAGGTCTAGCGGGTCGCACAGATACGCAGTGTTTT. It yields the protein CASSQGLAGRTDTQCF. The chain joins TRBV4-3 to TRBJ2-3; 8 bases are shared with TRBD2. Per the germline V gene, CDR1 is LGHNA and CDR2 is YSLEER. CDR3 size: 16 residues.

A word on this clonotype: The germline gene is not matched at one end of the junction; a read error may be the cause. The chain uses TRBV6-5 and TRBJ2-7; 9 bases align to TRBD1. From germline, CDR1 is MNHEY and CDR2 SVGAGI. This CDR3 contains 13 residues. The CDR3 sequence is CTSSVSQGAKEYF. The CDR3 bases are TGTACCAGCAGTGTTTCACAGGGGGCAAAGGAGTACTTC.

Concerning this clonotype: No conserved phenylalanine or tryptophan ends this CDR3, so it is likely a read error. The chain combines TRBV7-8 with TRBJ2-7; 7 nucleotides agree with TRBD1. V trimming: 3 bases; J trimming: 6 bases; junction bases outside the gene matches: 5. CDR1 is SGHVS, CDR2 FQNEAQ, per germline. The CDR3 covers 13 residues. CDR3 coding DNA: TGTGCCAGCAGCTTGGGACAGTATCCCGAGCAGTACCTC. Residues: CASSLGQYPEQYL.

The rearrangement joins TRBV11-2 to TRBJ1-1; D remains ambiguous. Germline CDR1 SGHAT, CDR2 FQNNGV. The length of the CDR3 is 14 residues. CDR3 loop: CISSLETGNTEAFF. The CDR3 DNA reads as TGTATCAGCAGCTTAGAGACTGGGAACACTGAAGCTTTCTTT.

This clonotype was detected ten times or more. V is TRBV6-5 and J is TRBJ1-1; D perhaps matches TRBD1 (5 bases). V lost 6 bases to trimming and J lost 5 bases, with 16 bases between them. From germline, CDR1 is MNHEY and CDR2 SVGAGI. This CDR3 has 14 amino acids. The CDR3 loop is CASRQSGKWTEAFF. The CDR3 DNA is TGTGCCAGCAGACAGTCAGGGAAGTGGACTGAAGCTTTCTTT.

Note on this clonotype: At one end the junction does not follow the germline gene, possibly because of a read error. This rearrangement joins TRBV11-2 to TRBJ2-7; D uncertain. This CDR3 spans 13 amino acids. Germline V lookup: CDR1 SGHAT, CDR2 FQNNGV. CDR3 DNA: TGTGCCAGCAGCTCAACTGATTCCTACAAGCAGTACTTC. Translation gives CASSSTDSYKQYF.

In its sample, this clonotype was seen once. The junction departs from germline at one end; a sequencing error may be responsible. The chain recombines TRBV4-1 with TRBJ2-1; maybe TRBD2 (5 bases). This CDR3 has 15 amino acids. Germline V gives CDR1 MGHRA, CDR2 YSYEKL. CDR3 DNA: TGCGCCAGCAGTCAAGATTACGGCGGGCTCAATGAGCACTTCTTC. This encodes CASSQDYGGLNEHFF.

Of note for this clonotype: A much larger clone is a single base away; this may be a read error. CDR3 amino acids: CASSYLPDYEQYF. In nucleotides, the CDR3 is TGTGCCAGCAGTTACTTGCCAGACTACGAGCAGTACTTC. This chain links TRBV6-5 with TRBJ2-7, with D uncertain. Per the germline V gene, CDR1 is MNHEY and CDR2 is SVGAGI. This CDR3 comprises 13 residues. The V end was cut by 1 base, the J end by 3 bases, with 7 bases between.

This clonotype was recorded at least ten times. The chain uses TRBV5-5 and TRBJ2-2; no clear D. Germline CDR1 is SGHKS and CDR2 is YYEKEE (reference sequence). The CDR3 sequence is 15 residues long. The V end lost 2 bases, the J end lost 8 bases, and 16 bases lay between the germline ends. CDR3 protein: CASSFETARGGELFF. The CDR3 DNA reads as TGTGCCAGCAGCTTCGAAACAGCGAGAGGTGGGGAGCTGTTTTTT.

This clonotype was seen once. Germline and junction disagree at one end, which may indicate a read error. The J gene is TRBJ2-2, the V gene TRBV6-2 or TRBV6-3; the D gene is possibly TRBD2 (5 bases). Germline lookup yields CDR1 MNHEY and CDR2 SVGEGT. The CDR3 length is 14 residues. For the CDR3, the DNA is TGTGCCAACAGTTACTCGGAGTCCACCGGGGAGCTTTTTTTT. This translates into CANSYSESTGELFF.

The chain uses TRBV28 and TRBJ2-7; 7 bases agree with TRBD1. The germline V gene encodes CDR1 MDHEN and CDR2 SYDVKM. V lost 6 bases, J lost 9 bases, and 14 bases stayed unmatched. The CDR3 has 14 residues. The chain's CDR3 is CASRPGTDPWGQYF. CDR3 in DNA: TGTGCCAGCAGACCCGGGACAGATCCCTGGGGGCAGTACTTC.

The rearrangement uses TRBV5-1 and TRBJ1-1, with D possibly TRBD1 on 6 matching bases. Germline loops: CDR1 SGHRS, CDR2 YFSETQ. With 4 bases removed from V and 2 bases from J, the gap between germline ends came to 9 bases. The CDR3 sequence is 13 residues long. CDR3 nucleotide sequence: TGCGCCAGCAGCAAGGACAGTAACACTGAAGCTTTCTTT. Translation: CASSKDSNTEAFF.

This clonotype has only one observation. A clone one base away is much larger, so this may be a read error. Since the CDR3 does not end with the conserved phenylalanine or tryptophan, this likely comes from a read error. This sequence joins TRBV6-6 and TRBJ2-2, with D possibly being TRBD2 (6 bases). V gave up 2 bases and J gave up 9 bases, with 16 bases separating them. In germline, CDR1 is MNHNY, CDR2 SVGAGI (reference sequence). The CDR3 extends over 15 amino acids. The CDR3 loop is CASSYDGGNSRELFS. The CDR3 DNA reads TGTGCCAGCAGTTACGACGGAGGGAACAGCCGGGAGCTGTTTTCT.

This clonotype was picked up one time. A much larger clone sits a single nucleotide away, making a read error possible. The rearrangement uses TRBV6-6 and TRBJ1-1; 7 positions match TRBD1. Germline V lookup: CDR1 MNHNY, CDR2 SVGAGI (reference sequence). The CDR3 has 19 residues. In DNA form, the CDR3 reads TGTGCCAGGAGTTACCCAATTCGCTTCTGGGGACAGCGGGAAACTGAAGCTTTCTTT. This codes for CARSYPIRFWGQRETEAFF.

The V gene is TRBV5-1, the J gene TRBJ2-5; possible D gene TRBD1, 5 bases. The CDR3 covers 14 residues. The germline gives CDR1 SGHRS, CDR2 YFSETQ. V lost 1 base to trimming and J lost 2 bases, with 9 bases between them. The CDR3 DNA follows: TGCGCCAGCAGCTTGATCCCAGGGCAAGAGACCCAGTACTTC. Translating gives CASSLIPGQETQYF.

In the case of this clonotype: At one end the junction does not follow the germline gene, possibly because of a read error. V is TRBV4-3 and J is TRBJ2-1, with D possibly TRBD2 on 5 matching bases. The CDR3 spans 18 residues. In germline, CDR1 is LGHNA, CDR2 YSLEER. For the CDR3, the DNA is TGCGCCAACAGCCAAGATATGGACGGACTGAGCTCCTACAATGAGCAGTTCTTC. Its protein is CANSQDMDGLSSYNEQFF.

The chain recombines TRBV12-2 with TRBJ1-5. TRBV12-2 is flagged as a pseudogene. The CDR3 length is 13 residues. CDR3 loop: CASRLYTNQPQHF. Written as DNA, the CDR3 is TGTGCGAGTCGCTTGTATACCAATCAGCCCCAGCATTTT.

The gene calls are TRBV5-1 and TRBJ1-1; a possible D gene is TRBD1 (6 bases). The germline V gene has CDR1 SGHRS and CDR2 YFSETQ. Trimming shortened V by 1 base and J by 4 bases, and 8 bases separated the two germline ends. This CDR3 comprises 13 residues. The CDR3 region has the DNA TGCGCCAGCAGCTTGTGGGGGGCCACTGAAGCTTTCTTT. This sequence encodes CASSLWGATEAFF.

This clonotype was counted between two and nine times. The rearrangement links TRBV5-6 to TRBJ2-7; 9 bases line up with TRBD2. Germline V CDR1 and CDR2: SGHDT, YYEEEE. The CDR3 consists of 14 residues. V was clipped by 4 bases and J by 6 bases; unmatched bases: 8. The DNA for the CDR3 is TGTGCCAGCAGCCGGGGACTAGCATCTCGCGAGCAGTACTTC. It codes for CASSRGLASREQYF.